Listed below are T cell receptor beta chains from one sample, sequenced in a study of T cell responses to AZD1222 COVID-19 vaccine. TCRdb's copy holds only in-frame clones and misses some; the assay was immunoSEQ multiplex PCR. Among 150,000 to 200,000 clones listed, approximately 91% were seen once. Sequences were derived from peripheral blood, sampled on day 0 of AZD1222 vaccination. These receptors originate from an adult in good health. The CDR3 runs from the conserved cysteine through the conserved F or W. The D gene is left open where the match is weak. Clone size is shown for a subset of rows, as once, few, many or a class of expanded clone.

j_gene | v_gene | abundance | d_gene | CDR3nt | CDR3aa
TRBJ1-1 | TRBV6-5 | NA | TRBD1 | TGTGCCAGCAGCGACAGGGGTGACACTGAAGCTTTCTTT | CASSDRGDTEAFF
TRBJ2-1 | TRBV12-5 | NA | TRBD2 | TGTGCTAGTGGTTTGGGTGGACTAGGTATCTATGAGCAGTTCTTC | CASGLGGLGIYEQFF
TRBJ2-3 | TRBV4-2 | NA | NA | TGTGCCAGCAGCCAAACTTTTAGCGGAACGACAGATACGCAGTATTTT | CASSQTFSGTTDTQYF
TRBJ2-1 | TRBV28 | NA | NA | TGTGCCAGCAGTTTTGGAGGTGGGAGTGCGAGTAATGAGCAGTTCTTC | CASSFGGGSASNEQFF
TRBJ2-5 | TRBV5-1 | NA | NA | TGCGCCAGCAGCCGAGGTAGCGAAAAGGGGGAGACCCAGTACTTC | CASSRGSEKGETQYF
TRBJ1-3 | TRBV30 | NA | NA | TGTGCCTGGAGGAACCCCGGGAACACCATATATTTT | CAWRNPGNTIYF
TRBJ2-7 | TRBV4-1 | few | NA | TGCGCCAGCAGCCAAGACCCAGGGAATGGTGGCTACGAGCAGTACTTC | CASSQDPGNGGYEQYF
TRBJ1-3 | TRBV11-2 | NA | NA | TGTGCCAGCAGCTTAGGCAGCATTGGAAACACCATATATTTT | CASSLGSIGNTIYF
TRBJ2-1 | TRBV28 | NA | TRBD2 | TGTGCCAGCATAGCGGGAGAGACCTACAATGAGCAGTTCTTC | CASIAGETYNEQFF
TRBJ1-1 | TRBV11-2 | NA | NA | TGTGCCAGCAGCTTCGGGCAGGGTTTCACTGAAGCTTTCTTT | CASSFGQGFTEAFF
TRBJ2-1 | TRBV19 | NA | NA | TGTGCCAGTAGTGAGTTCCCGGGACTCTTCTACAATGAGCAGTTCTTC | CASSEFPGLFYNEQFF
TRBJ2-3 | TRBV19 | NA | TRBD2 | TGTGCCAGTAGGGGAGGACTAGCGCTTGGGACAGATACGCAGTATTTT | CASRGGLALGTDTQYF
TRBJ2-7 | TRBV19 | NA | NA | TGTGCCAGTAGTATCAATCCGGGGTATTCCTACGAGCAGTACTTC | CASSINPGYSYEQYF
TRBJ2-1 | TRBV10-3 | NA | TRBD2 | TGTGCCATCAGTGATACAGCGGGAGGAACCCATGAGCAGTTCTTC | CAISDTAGGTHEQFF
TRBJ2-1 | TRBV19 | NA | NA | TGTGCCAGTAGTAGTGAAGGCGGCTCCTCCTCGCAGTTCTTC | CASSSEGGSSSQFF
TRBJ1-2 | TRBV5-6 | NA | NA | TGTGCCAGCAGCGAAAGGGACATTTACTATGGCTACACCTTC | CASSERDIYYGYTF
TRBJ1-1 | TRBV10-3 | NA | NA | TGTGCCATCAGTCCCGGGAACACTGAAGCTTTCTTT | CAISPGNTEAFF
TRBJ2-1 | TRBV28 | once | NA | TGTGCCAGTGAGCGTAATGAGCAGTTCTTC | CASERNEQFF
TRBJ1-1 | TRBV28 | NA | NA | TGTGCCAGCAGTGTCCTCTCTTCTGGGGAAGGTGAAGCTTTCTTT | CASSVLSSGEGEAFF
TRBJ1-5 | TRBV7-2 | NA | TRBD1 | TGTGCCAGCAGCGCCGGGACAGGGGGCAGTCAGCCCCAGCATTTT | CASSAGTGGSQPQHF
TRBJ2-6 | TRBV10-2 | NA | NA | TGCGCCAGCAGTGGTAAGACAGCTGGGGCCAACGTCCTGACTTTC | CASSGKTAGANVLTF
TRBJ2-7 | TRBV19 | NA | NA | TGTGCCAGTAGTATAAGGGGGGGCCTGTCCTTCTACGAGCAGTACTTC | CASSIRGGLSFYEQYF
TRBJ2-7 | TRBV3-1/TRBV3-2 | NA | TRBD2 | TGTGCCAGCTTGGGGCTAGCGGGATACTACGAGCAGTACTTC | CASLGLAGYYEQYF
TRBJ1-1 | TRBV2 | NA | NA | TGTGCCAGCGGAATGCGGACGGAGAACACTGAAGCTTTCTTT | CASGMRTENTEAFF
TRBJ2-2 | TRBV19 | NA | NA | TGTGCCAGTAGTGTTGGGACTAACACCGGGGAGCTGTTTTTT | CASSVGTNTGELFF
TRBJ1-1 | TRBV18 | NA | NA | TGTGCCAGCTCCGACCAGCAAGTAGCTGAAGCTTTCTTT | CASSDQQVAEAFF
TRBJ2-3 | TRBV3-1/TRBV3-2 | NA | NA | TGTGCCAGCAGCCAAGAGAGAGGACCCTCCTTGTATACGCAGTATTTT | CASSQERGPSLYTQYF
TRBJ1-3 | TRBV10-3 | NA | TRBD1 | TGTGCCATCAGTCCTCGACAGGGGGACACCATATATTTT | CAISPRQGDTIYF
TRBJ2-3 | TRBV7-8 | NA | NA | TGTGCCAGCAGCCTCCCCACAGATACGCAGTATTTT | CASSLPTDTQYF
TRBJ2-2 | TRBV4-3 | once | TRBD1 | TGCGCCAGCCGCAGGGGGCTTGAAGCCGGGGAGCTGTTTTTT | CASRRGLEAGELFF
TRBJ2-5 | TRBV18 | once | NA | TGTGCCAGCTCACCACCCTCCGGGGGTGAGACCCAGTACTTC | CASSPPSGGETQYF
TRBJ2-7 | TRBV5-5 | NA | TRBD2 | TGTGCCAGCAGCTTGTACCCGACTAGCGGCAGCTCCTACGAGCAGTACTTC | CASSLYPTSGSSYEQYF
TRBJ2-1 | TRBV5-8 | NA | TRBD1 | TGTGCCAGCAGCTTATGGCAGGGGGCAAACAATGAGCAGTTCTTC | CASSLWQGANNEQFF
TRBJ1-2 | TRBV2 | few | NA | TGTGCCAGCAGTTCCAGGGGTGACTATGGCTACACCTTC | CASSSRGDYGYTF
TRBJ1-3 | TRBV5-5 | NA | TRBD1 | TGTGCCAGCAGCATAGACAGGGCGAGTGGAAACACCATATATTTT | CASSIDRASGNTIYF
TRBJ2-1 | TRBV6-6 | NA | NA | TGTGCCAGCAGACCTAGCGAAAACAATGAGCAGTTCTTC | CASRPSENNEQFF
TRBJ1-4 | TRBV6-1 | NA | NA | TGTGCCAGCAGTGAAGTTCTGAAAATCAACGAAAAACTGTTTTTT | CASSEVLKINEKLFF
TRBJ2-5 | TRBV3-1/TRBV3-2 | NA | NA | TGTGCCAGCAGCCAAGAGGGGACTCTGGTGGAGACCCAGTACTTC | CASSQEGTLVETQYF
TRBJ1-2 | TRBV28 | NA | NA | TGTGCCAGCATAGCGTTGGGCAGGACCTATGGCTACACCTTC | CASIALGRTYGYTF
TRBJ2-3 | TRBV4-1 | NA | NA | TGCGCCAGCAGCCACCTAGGACCGAAAGATACGCAGTATTTT | CASSHLGPKDTQYF
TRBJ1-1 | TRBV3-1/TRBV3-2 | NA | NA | TGTGCCAGCAGCCCATCAGGGATGGTATGGAAGGAACGAGAGAGCACTGAAGCTTTCTTT | CASSPSGMVWKERESTEAFF
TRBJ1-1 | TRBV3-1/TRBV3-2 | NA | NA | TGTGCCAGCAGCCAAGTTGGACTCTCTGAAGCTTTCTTT | CASSQVGLSEAFF
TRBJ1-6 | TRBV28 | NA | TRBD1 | TGTGCCAGCAGTTTATACGGACAGGGTGATTCACCCCTCCACTTT | CASSLYGQGDSPLHF
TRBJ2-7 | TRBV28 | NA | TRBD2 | TGTGCCAGCAGTTCTCGACTAGCGGGAAGTTACGAGCAGTACTTC | CASSSRLAGSYEQYF
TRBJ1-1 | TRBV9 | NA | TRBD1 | TGTGCCAGCAGCCCCGGACAGGGGGGAGGCACTGAAGCTTTCTTT | CASSPGQGGGTEAFF
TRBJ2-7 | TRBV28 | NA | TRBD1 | TGTGCCAGCAGTCCCGGGACAGGTCGTTTCTACGAGCAGTACTTC | CASSPGTGRFYEQYF
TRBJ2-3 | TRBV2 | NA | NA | TGTGCCACCAGCCGGGCGACGTTGGATACGCAGTATTTT | CATSRATLDTQYF
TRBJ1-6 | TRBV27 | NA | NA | TGTGCCAGCAGTTTTGAGGGGACCTATAATTCACCCCTCCACTTT | CASSFEGTYNSPLHF